This TCR beta chain was documented in a study of cytomegalovirus exposure and HLA in healthy donors. Here immunoSEQ multiplex PCR was the method, and the copy in TCRdb shows in-frame clones only, minus some. The data show about 110,000 clones, around 95% seen once. The sample consisted of PBMCs. This sequence originates from a woman aged 18-35 years in good health and CMV-seronegative.

CDR3 amino acids: CASSLYPGLTPNVLTF. CDR3 nucleotide sequence: TGTGCCAGCAGTTTATACCCAGGTCTTACGCCGAACGTCCTGACTTTC. The rearrangement links TRBV28 to TRBJ2-6; D gene uncertain. Germline CDR1 MDHEN, CDR2 SYDVKM. The CDR3 covers 16 residues. Between the trimmed V and J ends, which lost 1 base and 10 bases, there was a span of 17 bases.